These 24 T cell receptor beta chains originate from one sample sequenced in a study of blood T cell repertoires in COVID-19. TCRdb's table, derived via immunoSEQ multiplex PCR, lists solely in-frame clones and lacks some. The repertoire has fewer than 350,000 clones, 85% of them found once; the top ten carry under 2%. The source material was PBMCs or T cells enriched from blood (not recorded which). These TCRs come from a woman in her twenties or thirties who had been exposed to COVID-19.

The V call is TRBV28, the J call TRBJ1-5, with TRBD1 as a possible D gene (6 bases). Between the trimmed V and J ends, which lost 6 bases and 6 bases, there was a span of 12 bases. This CDR3 region has 13 residues. Looked up from germline, CDR1 is MDHEN and CDR2 is SYDVKM. The chain's CDR3 is CASRPGDGQPQHF. The CDR3 DNA is TGTGCCAGCAGACCAGGGGACGGTCAGCCCCAGCATTTT.

The rearrangement links TRBV20-1 to TRBJ2-7, with D perhaps matching TRBD2 (6 bases). CDR1 and CDR2 from the germline V gene are DFQATT and SNEGSKA (reference sequence). Trimming pared 1 base from V and 11 bases from J, leaving 12 bases between. The CDR3 is made up of 11 amino acids. CDR3 DNA sequence: TGCAGTGCTAGAGTGGGGGGATCGGAGTACTTC. This sequence encodes CSARVGGSEYF.

The genes are TRBV7-2 and TRBJ1-1; unclear D gene. Germline V gene lookup returns CDR1 SGHTA and CDR2 FQGNSA. V was cut by 1 base and J by 5 bases, with 11 bases left in between. The CDR3 is made up of 14 amino acids. CDR3 DNA: TGTGCCAGCAGCTTAGGGACCCCGGGAACTGAAGCTTTCTTT. Its protein product is CASSLGTPGTEAFF.

A few counts support this clone. The genes are TRBV6-2 or TRBV6-3 and TRBJ2-7; 10 bases fit TRBD1. Looked up from germline, CDR1 is MNHEY and CDR2 is SVGEGT. This CDR3 region has 16 residues. Trimming removed 6 bases from V and 0 bases from J; junction bases left unmatched: 8. CDR3 loop: CASSPDRGHISYEQYF. DNA for the CDR3: TGTGCCAGCAGCCCCGACAGGGGGCATATCTCCTACGAGCAGTACTTC.

The CDR3 protein is CASSRTQGAQPQHF. CDR3 sequence (DNA): TGTGCCAGCAGCCGAACTCAGGGGGCCCAGCCCCAGCATTTT. The gene calls are TRBV27 and TRBJ1-5, with TRBD1 matching 8 bases. The CDR3 spans 14 residues. Germline V CDR1 and CDR2: MNHEY, SMNVEV (reference sequence). The J segment lost 7 bases and the V segment lost 6 bases, leaving 8 bases of the junction unmatched.

The chain carries TRBV5-6 and TRBJ2-3; TRBD1 matches at 8 bases. CDR3 length equals 15 residues. The germline gives CDR1 SGHDT, CDR2 YYEEEE. V shed 0 bases and J 2 bases; nucleotides not matched to a gene: 2. The CDR3 spells CASSLAQGATDTQYF. The CDR3 region has the DNA TGTGCCAGCAGCTTGGCGCAGGGGGCCACAGATACGCAGTATTTT.

This chain links TRBV20-1 with TRBJ2-3, with D possibly matching TRBD2 (6 bases). CDR3 length: 11 residues. Germline V gene lookup returns CDR1 DFQATT and CDR2 SNEGSKA (reference sequence). This CDR3 reads CSGGSTDTQYF. The CDR3 nucleotides are TGCAGCGGGGGAAGCACAGATACGCAGTATTTT.

The chain carries TRBV27 and TRBJ1-4; the D is unclear. This CDR3 is 14 amino acids long. Trimming cost V 6 bases and J 7 bases, with 15 bases left between them. CDR1 is MNHEY, CDR2 SMNVEV, per germline (reference sequence). The CDR3, as DNA: TGTGCCAGCAGCACGTTAAAGTCGGGTGAAAAACTGTTTTTT. Protein sequence: CASSTLKSGEKLFF.

The chain recombines TRBV2 with TRBJ2-7, with D tentatively TRBD2 (6 bases). The germline V and J ends were trimmed by 6 bases and 2 bases, with 20 bases remaining between them. Germline V CDR1 and CDR2: SNHLY, FYNNEI. The CDR3 is made up of 16 amino acids. The CDR3 sequence is CASRSAAGTVAYEQYF. CDR3 nucleotide sequence: TGTGCCAGCAGATCGGCGGCGGGGACGGTGGCCTACGAGCAGTACTTC.

The chain links TRBV12-3 or TRBV12-4 to TRBJ1-1; unclear D gene. Trimming pared 5 bases from V and 1 base from J, leaving 8 bases between. The CDR3 runs 13 residues. CDR3 sequence (DNA): TGTGCCAGCAGTCTTACAGAGAACACTGAAGCTTTCTTT. Its translation is CASSLTENTEAFF.

This chain uses TRBV7-9 with TRBJ1-5, with a weak D call TRBD1 (6 bases). The germline gives CDR1 SEHNR, CDR2 FQNEAQ (reference sequence). The CDR3 is 17 residues long. V lost 2 bases and J lost 1, with 15 bases in between. The CDR3: CASSLPLYDRSNQPQHF. The CDR3 coding sequence is TGTGCCAGCAGCTTACCGTTATACGACAGGAGCAATCAGCCCCAGCATTTT.

About this clone itself: An end of the junction does not agree with germline; a read error may underlie this. This rearrangement joins TRBV4-1 to TRBJ2-1; D unclear. The CDR3 spans 15 residues. CDR1 and CDR2 (germline): MGHRA, YSYEKL. CDR3 loop: CASRQDPQSYNEQFF. CDR3 coding DNA: TGCGCCAGCAGGCAAGACCCACAATCCTACAATGAGCAGTTCTTC.

The CDR3 here is CASSQVLGPYGYTF. The CDR3 DNA reads TGCGCCAGCAGCCAAGTTCTGGGGCCTTATGGCTACACCTTC. V gene TRBV4-3 combines with J gene TRBJ1-2; D is possibly TRBD1 (5 bases). V was clipped by 1 base and J by 5 bases, with 11 bases between them. The germline V gene has CDR1 LGHNA and CDR2 YSLEER. This CDR3 region has 14 residues.

The V gene is TRBV11-1, the J gene TRBJ2-5; the D is unclear. In germline, CDR1 is SGHAT, CDR2 FQDESV (reference sequence). This CDR3 has 14 amino acids. The V end lost 6 bases, the J end lost 0 bases, and 11 bases lay between the germline ends. As DNA, the CDR3 is TGTGCCAGCAGTCCCCGAGAGTACCAAGAGACCCAGTACTTC. This gives the protein CASSPREYQETQYF.

The J gene is TRBJ1-2, the V gene TRBV5-6, with D possibly matching TRBD1 (5 bases). The V gene lost 5 bases and the J gene lost 9 bases, with 17 bases spanning the gap. From germline, CDR1 is SGHDT and CDR2 YYEEEE. CDR3 length: 13 residues. CDR3 sequence reads: CASSQDNRRRYTF. For the CDR3, the DNA is TGTGCCAGCAGTCAGGACAACCGGCGTCGCTACACCTTC.

The gene calls are TRBV27 and TRBJ1-6; TRBD1 aligns across 8 bases. CDR1 is MNHEY and CDR2 is SMNVEV in the germline V gene (reference sequence). The V and J ends lost 7 bases and 10 bases, in that order; junction bases with no gene match: 9. CDR3 length: 14 residues. CDR3 sequence: CASNPTGARSPLHF. As DNA, the CDR3 is TGTGCCAGCAACCCGACAGGGGCTCGATCACCCCTCCACTTT.

CDR3 coding DNA: TGTGCCAGCAGCCCAGGACAGGGGGCCTTAAATTCACCCCTCCACTTT. It yields the protein CASSPGQGALNSPLHF. The rearrangement links TRBV7-2 to TRBJ1-6; 11 bases line up with TRBD1. CDR1 SGHTA and CDR2 FQGNSA come from the germline V gene. Trimming removed 5 bases from V and 7 bases from J; junction bases left unmatched: 7. The CDR3 extends over 16 amino acids.

J is TRBJ2-5 and V is TRBV30, with a weak D call TRBD1 (5 bases). V was pared by 2 bases and J by 3 bases, with 7 bases between. Germline CDR1 and CDR2: GTSNPN and SVGIG (reference sequence). This CDR3 spans 12 amino acids. This CDR3 is CAWSLTEETQYF. The CDR3 DNA is TGTGCCTGGAGTTTGACAGAAGAGACCCAGTACTTC.

The chain combines TRBV7-9 with TRBJ1-1; 7 bases are shared with TRBD1. Germline lookup yields CDR1 SEHNR and CDR2 FQNEAQ (reference sequence). CDR3 length: 15 amino acids. V lost 5 bases and J lost 0; bases outside the gene matches: 6. The CDR3 region is CASSPSDRLNTEAFF. For the CDR3, the DNA is TGTGCCAGCAGCCCATCGGACAGGCTGAACACTGAAGCTTTCTTT.

The V and J genes are TRBV11-2 and TRBJ2-1, with 9 bases that match TRBD2. Trimming cost V 5 bases and J 5 bases; bases outside gene matches: 7. Germline V CDR1 and CDR2: SGHAT, FQNNGV. This CDR3 spans 15 amino acids. The DNA for the CDR3 is TGTGCCAGCAGCCCCCGGCCTAGCGGGGACAATGAGCAGTTCTTC. Translating it yields CASSPRPSGDNEQFF.

The V and J genes are TRBV19 and TRBJ1-2; D is ambiguous. The ends were cut back, 6 bases at V and 6 bases at J, with 14 bases in the middle. Germline V gene lookup returns CDR1 LNHDA and CDR2 SQIVND (reference sequence). The CDR3 runs to 13 residues. The CDR3 reads CASSNQRVHGYTF. CDR3 coding DNA: TGTGCCAGTAGCAACCAAAGAGTTCATGGCTACACCTTC.

V usage is TRBV28 and J usage is TRBJ1-5; maybe TRBD1 (6 bases). V was trimmed by 6 bases and J by 4 bases, leaving 10 bases between them. The CDR3 contains 13 residues. CDR1 MDHEN and CDR2 SYDVKM come from the germline V gene. This chain's CDR3 is CASSWTENQPQHF. The DNA for the CDR3 is TGTGCCAGCAGCTGGACAGAGAATCAGCCCCAGCATTTT.

CDR3 residues: CASSPGTAYSYNEQFF. The DNA for the CDR3 is TGTGCCAGCAGCCCGGGGACAGCCTATTCCTACAATGAGCAGTTCTTC. This chain connects TRBV7-3 to TRBJ2-1; TRBD1 matches 7 bases. CDR1 is SGHTA and CDR2 is FQGTGA in the germline V gene. V shed 5 bases and J 1 base; nucleotides not matched to a gene: 8. The CDR3 totals 16 residues.

V usage is TRBV3-1 (or the pseudogene TRBV3-2) and J usage is TRBJ2-6, with D uncertain. Trimming took off 4 bases at V and 0 bases at J, with 19 bases between the two ends. Germline-derived CDR1 and CDR2 are LGHDT and YNNKEL (reference sequence). The CDR3 contains 19 residues. CDR3 bases: TGTGCCAGCAGCCCCCTAAAACGAGGTACCGACTCTGGGGCCAACGTCCTGACTTTC. Protein product: CASSPLKRGTDSGANVLTF.